The present T cell receptor beta chain was sequenced within a study of T cells in Graves' hyperthyroidism and ophthalmopathy. Findings and caveats of the study: Ophthalmopathy onset followed model prediction by a median roughly 6 months. Researchers found most expanded thyroid clonotypes above 0.001 in blood as well.

The study included ophthalmopathy patients with Clinical Activity Score at least 3, NOSPECS grade at least 4 and duration under 3 months. Exclusion of a patient resulted from uncontrolled infection, other autoimmune disease, pregnancy or lactation. Amplification of TCR beta CDR3 regions was performed using RNA transcripts as template. Researchers ran a first-round RT-PCR on the TCR CDR3 using the HTBI primer set. TCRdb redid the calling of the multiplex PCR reads with MiXCR, one entry per CDR3 protein. The repertoire holds 400,000 to 500,000 distinct CDR3 sequences, with approximately 15% as singletons. Germline values: CDR1 SGHRS, CDR2 YFSETQ. V was pared by 0 bases and J by 7 bases, with 10 bases between. The CDR3 is 13 amino acids. There are many counts of this clonotype. Antigen unknown.

The rearrangement uses TRBV5-1 and TRBJ1-2; D not resolved. The receptor was derived from a man younger than 30 with Graves' ophthalmopathy. Material for sequencing was blood. The CDR3 coding sequence is TGCGCCAGCAGCTTGGTGCCAGATGGTGGCTACACCTTC. This gives the protein CASSLVPDGGYTF. Full variable domain (remainder filled in from reference TRBV5-1 and TRBJ1-2): KAGVTQTPRYLIKTRGQQVTLSCSPISGHRSVSWYQQTPGQGLQFLFEYFSETQRNKGNFPGRFSGRQFSNSRSEMNVSTLELGDSALYLCASSLVPDGGYTFGSGTRLTVV.